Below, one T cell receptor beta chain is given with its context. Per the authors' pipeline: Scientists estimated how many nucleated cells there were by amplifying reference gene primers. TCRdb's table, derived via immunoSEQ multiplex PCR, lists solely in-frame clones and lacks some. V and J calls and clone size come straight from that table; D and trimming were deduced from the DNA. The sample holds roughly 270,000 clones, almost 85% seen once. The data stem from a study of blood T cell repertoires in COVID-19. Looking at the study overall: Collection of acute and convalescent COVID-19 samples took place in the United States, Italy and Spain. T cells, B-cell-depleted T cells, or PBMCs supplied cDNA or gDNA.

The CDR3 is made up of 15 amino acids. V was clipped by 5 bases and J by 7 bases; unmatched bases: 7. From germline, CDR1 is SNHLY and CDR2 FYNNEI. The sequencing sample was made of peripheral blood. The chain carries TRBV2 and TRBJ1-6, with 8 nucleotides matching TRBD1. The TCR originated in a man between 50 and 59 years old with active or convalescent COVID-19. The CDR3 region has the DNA TGTGCCAGCAGTTCTTATCAGGGGGCGAATTCACCCCTCCACTTT. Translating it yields CASSSYQGANSPLHF.